This T cell receptor beta chain emerged from a study of blood T cells in healthy people across ages. Study conclusions and caveats: A strong correlation was seen between TCR beta diversity and naive T cell percentage.

Every sample gave at least 5.5 micrograms of total RNA when it was extracted. For the second PCR, which ran for about 7 to 12 cycles, a sample-barcoded 5' primer and a J-beta primer mix were used. Each CDR3 protein is one row after TCRdb ran MiXCR on the 5' RACE reads. The top ten clones hold around 3.4% of a sample with 600,000 to 800,000 distinct CDR3 sequences, around a fifth of them seen once. About this clonotype: The antigen remains unidentified.

This CDR3 contains 14 residues. Trimming removed 6 bases from V and 8 bases from J; junction bases left unmatched: 5. Germline loops: CDR1 SNHLY, CDR2 FYNNEI. The V call is TRBV2, the J call TRBJ1-6; 9 bases match TRBD1. The receptor was isolated from a man aged 65 to 79 in good health. The sample consisted of blood. CDR3 amino acids: CASSEDRGYSPLHF. The CDR3 DNA follows: TGTGCCAGCAGCGAGGACAGGGGTTATTCACCCCTCCACTTT.